This entry lists 21 T cell receptor beta chains sequenced from one sample in a study of blood T cell repertoires in COVID-19. Libraries were prepared by immunoSEQ multiplex PCR; TCRdb keeps only in-frame clonotypes and omits some of them. The sample lists some 350,000 clones; roughly 86% were seen once. Sequenced input: PBMCs or T cells enriched from blood (not recorded which). These receptors originate from a woman aged 25 to 39 who had recovered from COVID-19.

The rearrangement joins TRBV5-1 to TRBJ1-2, with 8 bases fitting TRBD1. Germline CDR1 and CDR2: SGHRS and YFSETQ. This CDR3 is 13 amino acids long. Trimming removed 4 bases from V and 7 bases from J; junction bases left unmatched: 6. As DNA, the CDR3 is TGCGCCAGCAGCCCCCGACAGGGGAGTGGCTACACCTTC. It specifies CASSPRQGSGYTF. The full variable domain, its missing parts supplied by reference TRBV5-1 and TRBJ1-2, is KAGVTQTPRYLIKTRGQQVTLSCSPISGHRSVSWYQQTPGQGLQFLFEYFSETQRNKGNFPGRFSGRQFSNSRSEMNVSTLELGDSALYLCASSPRQGSGYTFGSGTRLTVV.

This rearrangement joins TRBV20-1 to TRBJ2-1; 9 positions agree with TRBD2. This CDR3 has 14 amino acids. Per the germline V gene, CDR1 is DFQATT and CDR2 is SNEGSKA (reference sequence). The trim removed 3 bases at V and 2 bases at J, leaving 2 bases unmatched. CDR3: CSASLAGTYNEQFF. The CDR3 DNA sequence: TGCAGTGCTAGTCTAGCGGGGACCTACAATGAGCAGTTCTTC.

CDR3 loop: CASSPSVASGNTIYF. The CDR3 DNA reads as TGTGCCAGCAGCCCGTCCGTGGCCTCTGGAAACACCATATATTTT. V usage is TRBV14 and J usage is TRBJ1-3; D remains unclear. The V and J ends lost 4 bases and 0 bases respectively, with 10 bases between them. Germline loops: CDR1 SGHDN, CDR2 FVKESK. CDR3 length: 15 residues.

Of note for this clone: The germline gene is not matched at one end of the junction; a read error may be the cause. This chain uses TRBV25-1 with TRBJ2-1; possible D gene TRBD1, 6 bases. The CDR3 spans 15 residues. The germline gives CDR1 MGHDK, CDR2 SYGVNS. The CDR3 is CASSVTDQGFHEQFF. The CDR3 DNA is TGTGCCAGCAGTGTGACAGACCAGGGGTTCCATGAGCAATTCTTC.

A few counts support this clone. This rearrangement joins TRBV4-1 to TRBJ1-2; D is perhaps TRBD1 (6 bases). Germline values: CDR1 MGHRA, CDR2 YSYEKL. This CDR3 spans 12 amino acids. Trimming removed 4 bases from V and 7 bases from J, with 10 bases in between. CDR3 bases: TGCGCCAGCAGCCCGGCGGGGGCTGGCTACACCTTC. This encodes CASSPAGAGYTF.

Written as DNA, the CDR3 is TGTGCCACGTCCGGGACAGGGGTAGACGGGGAGCTGTTTTTT. This sequence encodes CATSGTGVDGELFF. The gene calls are TRBV19 and TRBJ2-2; 10 nucleotides match TRBD1. V dropped 10 bases and J dropped 7; count of bases not matched to a gene: 9. The germline V gene has CDR1 LNHDA and CDR2 SQIVND (reference sequence). The CDR3 is 14 residues long. Supplemented by reference TRBV19 and TRBJ2-2, the full variable domain reads DGGITQSPKYLFRKEGQNVTLSCEQNLNHDAMYWYRQDPGQGLRLIYYSQIVNDFQKGDIAEGYSVSREKKESFPLTVTSAQKNPTAFYLCATSGTGVDGELFFGEGSRLTVL.

V usage is TRBV11-2 and J usage is TRBJ2-5; 8 nucleotides agree with TRBD1. The CDR3 sequence is 14 residues long. Losses at the gene ends were 3 bases for V and 3 bases for J; bases not matched to a gene: 3. Germline CDR1 reads SGHAT; CDR2 reads FQNNGV. CDR3 amino acids: CASSLTGAEETQYF. For the CDR3, the DNA is TGTGCCAGCAGCTTGACAGGGGCCGAAGAGACCCAGTACTTC.

The chain combines TRBV4-3 with TRBJ2-7; TRBD1 matches at 8 bases. CDR3 length: 13 residues. Germline CDR1 and CDR2: LGHNA and YSLEER. Trimming took 4 bases from V and 4 from J; bases not matched to a gene: 3. The CDR3 is CASSPDRGYEQYF. The CDR3 region has the DNA TGCGCCAGCAGCCCCGACAGGGGTTACGAGCAGTACTTC.

The rearrangement links TRBV6-5 to TRBJ2-7, with D uncertain. Trimming cost V 6 bases and J 0 bases, with 6 bases left between them. In germline, CDR1 is MNHEY, CDR2 SVGAGI. The CDR3 runs 12 residues. In DNA, the CDR3 is TGTGCCAGCAGGCGGAGCTCCTACGAGCAGTACTTC. Translated: CASRRSSYEQYF.

The CDR3 DNA is TGCAGTGCTAGTTGGATGGGGGCTGGTGGCGAAAAACTGTTTTTT. Protein product: CSASWMGAGGEKLFF. The chain links TRBV20-1 to TRBJ1-4, with a possible D match to TRBD1 (6 bases). V was clipped by 3 bases and J by 8 bases, with 19 bases between them. There are 15 residues in the CDR3. In germline, CDR1 is DFQATT, CDR2 SNEGSKA (reference sequence).

This clone was found once. The V and J genes are TRBV6-5 and TRBJ1-2, with a possible D match to TRBD1 (6 bases). The CDR3 loop spans 13 amino acids. Trimming cost V 7 bases and J 4 bases, with 13 bases left between them. In germline, CDR1 is MNHEY, CDR2 SVGAGI. This CDR3 reads CASMRTDRYGYTF. CDR3 in DNA: TGTGCCAGCATGAGGACAGACCGCTATGGCTACACCTTC.

The chain employs TRBV7-2 and TRBJ2-7; D is unclear. The CDR3 spans 14 residues. Germline CDR1 SGHTA, CDR2 FQGNSA. Trimming cost V 2 bases and J 4 bases, with 12 bases left between them. The CDR3 DNA sequence: TGTGCCAGCAGCTTACGAAGTAGCCGGTACGAGCAGTACTTC. Translation gives CASSLRSSRYEQYF. The entire variable domain, with the rest obtained from reference TRBV7-2 and TRBJ2-7, is as follows: GAGVSQSPSNKVTEKGKDVELRCDPISGHTALYWYRQSLGQGLEFLIYFQGNSAPDKSGLPSDRFSAERTGGSVSTLTIQRTQQEDSAVYLCASSLRSSRYEQYFGPGTRLTVT.

A note on this clone: The same CDR3 arises from other DNA sequences in this sample as well. V and J are TRBV5-1 and TRBJ1-2; perhaps TRBD1 as D (5 bases). CDR1 SGHRS and CDR2 YFSETQ come from the germline V gene. This CDR3 has 14 amino acids. V was clipped by 4 bases and J by 3 bases, with 13 bases between them. In nucleotides, the CDR3 is TGCGCCAGCAGCCTGCAGGGTGCGGACTATGGCTACACCTTC. Translation gives CASSLQGADYGYTF.

The genes are TRBV5-1 and TRBJ1-2; 8 bases map to TRBD1. CDR1 and CDR2 from the germline V gene are SGHRS and YFSETQ. CDR3 size: 13 residues. V was clipped by 2 bases and J by 7 bases; unmatched bases: 4. The CDR3 nucleotides read TGCGCCAGCAGCTTCCAGGGGGCCGGTGGCTACACCTTC. This sequence encodes CASSFQGAGGYTF.

This sequence joins TRBV2 and TRBJ1-5; 7 bases agree with TRBD1. From germline, CDR1 is SNHLY and CDR2 FYNNEI. Trimming cost V 5 bases and J 3 bases; bases outside gene matches: 16. The CDR3 is 18 amino acids. The CDR3 DNA reads TGTGCCAGCAGTCACTCGACAAAACAGGGGTGGATCAATCAGCCCCAGCATTTT. Residues: CASSHSTKQGWINQPQHF.

The V call is TRBV5-4, the J call TRBJ2-6, with TRBD2 matching 13 bases. Germline V gives CDR1 SGHNT, CDR2 YYREEE (reference sequence). With V trimmed by 3 bases and J by 3 bases, 6 bases remained unmatched. The CDR3 is 18 amino acids. The CDR3 DNA reads TGTGCCAGCAGCTCACCGGGACTAGCGGGGCGTGGGGCCAACGTCCTGACTTTC. Its protein is CASSSPGLAGRGANVLTF.

This chain uses TRBV5-1 with TRBJ2-1; 9 bases fit TRBD1. After removal of 0 bases from V and 8 bases from J, the junction contained 3 bases not matched to a gene. This CDR3 is 14 amino acids long. The V gene's germline CDR1 is SGHRS and CDR2 YFSETQ. CDR3: CASSLEQGADEQFF. In DNA, the CDR3 is TGCGCCAGCAGCTTGGAACAGGGGGCCGATGAGCAGTTCTTC.

The chain is built from TRBV7-9 and TRBJ1-2; TRBD1 agrees at 7 bases. The CDR3 covers 13 residues. V lost 5 bases to trimming and J lost 4 bases; unmatched junction nucleotides: 4. Germline-derived CDR1 and CDR2 are SEHNR and FQNEAQ (reference sequence). CDR3 residues: CASSPRDSYGYTF. In nucleotides, the CDR3 is TGTGCCAGCAGCCCCCGGGACAGCTATGGCTACACCTTC.

This clone was seen a single time. This chain uses TRBV5-4 with TRBJ1-4; D is unresolved. This CDR3 is built from 12 residues. V shed 5 bases and J shed 8 bases, with 10 bases lying between them. The germline CDR1 and CDR2 sequences are SGHNT and YYREEE (reference sequence). The CDR3 DNA sequence: TGTGCCAGCAGTTCCGGGAACGAAAAACTGTTTTTT. Translation gives CASSSGNEKLFF.

The chain recombines TRBV10-3 with TRBJ2-1; the D gene is possibly TRBD2 (6 bases). V was trimmed by 0 bases and J by 8 bases, leaving 11 bases between them. CDR1 and CDR2 from the germline V gene are ENHRY and SYGVKD. This CDR3 is built from 14 residues. The CDR3 reads CAISESTRPHEQFF. The CDR3, as DNA: TGTGCCATCAGTGAGTCGACTAGACCGCATGAGCAGTTCTTC.

The J gene is TRBJ1-2, the V gene TRBV27; 9 bases align to TRBD1. CDR3 length equals 15 residues. V lost 4 bases to trimming and J lost 4 bases; unmatched junction nucleotides: 7. Germline CDR1 MNHEY, CDR2 SMNVEV (reference sequence). The CDR3 nucleotides are TGTGCCAGCAGTTCTACAGGGGGCGTCACCTATGGCTACACCTTC. Translation: CASSSTGGVTYGYTF.